The 24 T cell receptor beta chains given below trace back to one sample, sequenced in a study of regulatory T cells in long-lasting Graves disease. Through Arm-PCR of CDR3 regions and iRepertoire HTBI primers, TCR beta libraries were built. TCRdb fed the multiplex PCR reads into MiXCR, producing one record per CDR3 protein. The sample shows around 460,000 distinct CDR3 sequences, about 20% of them seen only once. The time point was: persistent/refractory GD, antithyroid drugs over 5 years with positive TRAb. Researchers made the TCR library from RNA that was extracted from PBMCs. The starting material was peripheral blood mononuclear cells (PBMCs), obtained when the disease was refractory, from a patient treated with antithyroid drugs. The source is a female donor with Graves disease.

This clonotype was seen a handful of times. The rearrangement uses TRBV9 and TRBJ2-7, with D tentatively TRBD2 (6 bases). Germline loops: CDR1 SGDLS, CDR2 YYNGEE. The V end was cut by 3 bases, the J end by 5 bases, with 18 bases between. This CDR3 spans 15 amino acids. CDR3 in DNA: TGTGCCAGCAGCGGCCGGGACTCCAAAATCGACGAGCAGTACTTC. Protein sequence: CASSGRDSKIDEQYF.

The chain has TRBV19 and TRBJ2-5, with D possibly being TRBD1 or TRBD2 (5 bases each). Germline CDR1 and CDR2: LNHDA and SQIVND (reference sequence). The CDR3 is 14 residues long. V lost 6 bases, J lost 1 base, and 12 bases lay in between. CDR3 in amino acids: CASSPTGTQETQYF. The CDR3 DNA sequence: TGTGCCAGTAGCCCTACGGGGACCCAAGAGACCCAGTACTTC. Combining the CDR3 with reference TRBV19 and TRBJ2-5 gives the whole variable domain DGGITQSPKYLFRKEGQNVTLSCEQNLNHDAMYWYRQDPGQGLRLIYYSQIVNDFQKGDIAEGYSVSREKKESFPLTVTSAQKNPTAFYLCASSPTGTQETQYFGPGTRLLVL.

This clonotype appeared many times. The rearrangement uses TRBV30 and TRBJ2-2; D is unresolved. The CDR3 consists of 11 residues. The germline V gene has CDR1 GTSNPN and CDR2 SVGIG (reference sequence). Trimming stripped 4 bases from V and 3 bases from J, with 3 bases between. CDR3 DNA: TGTGCCTGGAAGGACACCGGGGAGCTGTTTTTT. It encodes CAWKDTGELFF.

This clonotype was observed at least ten times. The chain has TRBV7-2 and TRBJ2-7; D ambiguous. This CDR3 has 15 amino acids. Germline CDR1 reads SGHTA; CDR2 reads FQGNSA. V lost 0 bases to trimming and J lost 4 bases, with 13 bases between them. CDR3 sequence: CASSLAGMNGYEQYF. The CDR3 DNA reads TGTGCCAGCAGCTTAGCGGGAATGAATGGGTACGAGCAGTACTTC.

The sample holds many counts of this clonotype. This sequence joins TRBV7-2 and TRBJ2-7, with unresolved D. Per germline, CDR1 SGHTA and CDR2 FQGNSA. The V end was cut by 5 bases, the J end by 3 bases, with 11 bases between. This CDR3 has 13 residues. Here the CDR3 DNA reads TGTGCCAGCAGCCCGCATCACAGCTACGAGCAGTACTTC. Amino acid sequence: CASSPHHSYEQYF.

This clonotype was detected ten times or more. This chain joins TRBV6-1 and TRBJ2-5, with TRBD2 matching over 8 bases. Germline lookup yields CDR1 MNHNS and CDR2 SASEGT. The CDR3 consists of 14 residues. The V gene end was trimmed by 6 bases and the J gene end by 5 bases; junction bases not matched to a gene: 8. For the CDR3, the DNA is TGTGCCAGCAGGTTAGCGGGATTCCAGGAGACCCAGTACTTC. The encoded protein is CASRLAGFQETQYF.

This clonotype has ten or more counts. This chain links TRBV28 with TRBJ2-5, with TRBD2 as a possible D gene (5 bases). Trimming removed 3 bases at V and 10 bases at J, with 15 bases between. The CDR3 runs 13 residues. Germline values: CDR1 MDHEN, CDR2 SYDVKM. Here the CDR3 reads CASSLAQSRDQYF. The CDR3 DNA is TGTGCCAGCAGTTTGGCCCAGTCACGGGACCAGTACTTC.

Comments on this clonotype: A read error may explain this, as a much larger clone is one base away. The chain joins TRBV28 to TRBJ1-2; D remains unclear. From germline, CDR1 is MDHEN and CDR2 SYDVKM. CDR3 length equals 12 residues. DNA of the CDR3: TGTGCCAGCAGTACGGGCCGCTATGGCCACACCTTC. Its protein product is CASSTGRYGHTF.

With regard to this clonotype: This may stem from a read error, because a much larger clone lies one nucleotide away. The gene calls are TRBV12-3 or TRBV12-4 and TRBJ1-2; 8 bases fit TRBD1. CDR3 length equals 15 residues. Germline trimming cut 4 bases from V and 10 bases from J; bases unmatched to any gene: 14. CDR3 DNA: TGTGCCAGCAGTTCTGACAGGGGCCCGCGGGATGACTACACCTTC. It encodes CASSSDRGPRDDYTF.

This clonotype was counted many times. This chain links TRBV2 with TRBJ1-6; no clear D gene. V was clipped by 6 bases and J by 0 bases, with 9 bases between them. Germline CDR1 and CDR2: SNHLY and FYNNEI. This CDR3 has 15 amino acids. This CDR3 reads CASSAQSSYNSPLHF. The CDR3, as DNA: TGTGCCAGCAGCGCCCAGAGCTCCTATAATTCACCCCTCCACTTT.

This clonotype was counted at least ten times. The V call is TRBV6-1, the J call TRBJ2-7, with 10 nucleotides matching TRBD1. V lost 7 bases to trimming and J lost 5 bases; unmatched junction nucleotides: 14. The CDR3 length is 16 residues. CDR1 and CDR2 (germline): MNHNS, SASEGT. CDR3 loop: CASINPGTGVKNEQYF. The CDR3 nucleotides read TGTGCCAGCATTAACCCCGGGACAGGGGTAAAAAACGAGCAGTACTTC.

The V and J genes are TRBV11-2 and TRBJ1-3; D unresolved. CDR1 is SGHAT, CDR2 FQNNGV, per germline. V lost 5 bases and J 4 bases, leaving 12 bases between the germline ends. This CDR3 region has 14 residues. As DNA, the CDR3 is TGTGCCAGCAGCCTCAGCGCGGGGGGAAACACCATATATTTT. Amino acids: CASSLSAGGNTIYF.

This clonotype was detected ten times or more. The V and J genes are TRBV11-2 and TRBJ2-7; tentatively, D is TRBD2 (6 bases). Trimming took off 6 bases at V and 6 bases at J, with 21 bases between the two ends. CDR1 and CDR2 (germline): SGHAT, FQNNGV. The CDR3 has 15 amino acids. CDR3 loop: CASSGGGGDSAEQYF. The CDR3 nucleotides read TGTGCCAGCAGTGGCGGCGGAGGGGACTCCGCCGAGCAGTACTTC.

Regarding this clonotype: A read error may be the cause here, since a much bigger clone is one base away. The V call is TRBV7-9, the J call TRBJ2-7; D is unclear. Per the germline V gene, CDR1 is SEHNR and CDR2 is FQNEAQ (reference sequence). The CDR3 extends over 12 amino acids. The ends were cut back, 7 bases at V and 6 bases at J, with 13 bases in the middle. CDR3 region: CASIPDSTEQYF. In DNA, the CDR3 is TGTGCCAGCATCCCCGATTCTACCGAGCAGTACTTC.

This clonotype was counted between two and nine times. With a much larger clone just one base away, this may be a read error. The chain recombines TRBV12-3 or TRBV12-4 with TRBJ2-7; D is unclear. CDR3 length equals 13 residues. The V end was cut by 3 bases, the J end by 2 bases, with 8 bases between. DNA of the CDR3: TGTGCCAGCAGTTTGGGCTTTCCCTACGAGCAGTACTTC. This codes for CASSLGFPYEQYF.

About this clonotype itself: A read error may be the cause here, since a much bigger clone is one base away. V and J are TRBV6-2 or TRBV6-3 and TRBJ2-7; D might be TRBD1 (5 bases). The CDR3 loop spans 15 amino acids. Germline values: CDR1 MNHEY, CDR2 SVGEGT. CDR3 sequence reads: CASNQRGGASCEQYF. In DNA form, the CDR3 reads TGTGCCAGCAACCAAAGGGGCGGCGCCTCCTGCGAGCAGTACTTC.

V usage is TRBV15 and J usage is TRBJ2-4, with 7 bases aligning to TRBD2. The germline V gene encodes CDR1 LNHNV and CDR2 YYDKDF (reference sequence). The CDR3 covers 16 residues. The trim removed 5 bases at V and 0 bases at J, leaving 7 bases unmatched. CDR3 protein: CATSEGRALAKNIQYF. The CDR3 DNA reads TGTGCCACCAGCGAGGGGAGGGCCCTAGCCAAAAACATTCAGTACTTC. Full variable domain (missing parts from reference TRBV15 and TRBJ2-4): DAMVIQNPRYQVTQFGKPVTLSCSQTLNHNVMYWYQQKSSQAPKLLFHYYDKDFNNEADTPDNFQSRRPNTSFCFLDIRSPGLGDTAMYLCATSEGRALAKNIQYFGAGTRLSVL.

Worth noting for this clonotype: Relative to the germline gene, one junction end is altered; a read error may explain this. V is TRBV7-2 and J is TRBJ2-2; D is possibly TRBD1 or TRBD2 (5 bases each). This CDR3 has 19 residues. The V gene's germline CDR1 is SGHTA and CDR2 FQGNSA. The CDR3 sequence is CASSLAPQGRLDNTGELVF. DNA of the CDR3: TGTGCCAGCAGCTTAGCGCCCCAGGGTCGCCTAGACAACACCGGGGAGCTGGTTTTT.

This chain connects TRBV7-3 to TRBJ1-2; 7 bases are shared with TRBD1. This CDR3 region has 14 residues. The germline CDR1 and CDR2 sequences are SGHTA and FQGTGA. With 5 bases clipped from V and 2 bases from J, the junction kept 5 bases outside the gene matches. This chain's CDR3 is CASSPTGDNYGYTF. The CDR3, as DNA: TGTGCCAGCAGCCCTACAGGGGACAACTATGGCTACACCTTC.

This clonotype was counted between two and nine times. The CDR3 DNA reads as TGCGCCAGCAGCGAGAATAGACCGTATAACGGATCACCCCTCCACTTT. This gives the protein CASSENRPYNGSPLHF. The V and J genes are TRBV5-1 and TRBJ1-6; D not certain. The V and J ends lost 4 bases and 10 bases respectively, with 21 bases between them. Looked up from germline, CDR1 is SGHRS and CDR2 is YFSETQ. The CDR3 covers 16 residues.

In its sample, this clonotype was seen a few times. J is TRBJ1-4 and V is TRBV29-1, with D possibly matching TRBD1 (5 bases). CDR3 length: 14 residues. Trimming shortened V by 6 bases and J by 0 bases, and 11 bases separated the two germline ends. Germline V lookup: CDR1 SQVTM, CDR2 ANQGSEA. CDR3 sequence (DNA): TGCAGCGTGGGAGACAGAGCAACTAATGAAAAACTGTTTTTT. Encoded protein: CSVGDRATNEKLFF.

This clonotype was found a few times. The chain joins TRBV29-1 to TRBJ1-1; D is possibly TRBD1 (6 bases). CDR1 SQVTM and CDR2 ANQGSEA come from the germline V gene. The germline V and J ends were trimmed by 1 base and 0 bases, with 9 bases remaining between them. The CDR3 loop spans 14 amino acids. CDR3 coding DNA: TGCAGCGTTGAAGTCAGGGGCATGAACACTGAAGCTTTCTTT. This sequence encodes CSVEVRGMNTEAFF.

At least ten counts were recorded for this clonotype. Sequence at one end of the junction differs from germline and may be a read error. The CDR3, as DNA: TGTGCCAGCAGTTTGGGAGGTATTCGCACCAAGGGGTTC. Amino acids: CASSLGGIRTKGF. The chain joins TRBV12-3 or TRBV12-4 to TRBJ2-7; perhaps TRBD2 as D (6 bases). The CDR3 spans 13 residues.

This clonotype has ten or more counts. The chain employs TRBV9 and TRBJ2-5; D is uncertain. The CDR3 runs to 12 residues. Trimming removed 0 bases from V and 3 bases from J, with 3 bases in between. Per the germline V gene, CDR1 is SGDLS and CDR2 is YYNGEE. CDR3: CASSVEEETQYF. The DNA for the CDR3 is TGTGCCAGCAGCGTAGAAGAAGAGACCCAGTACTTC.